This T cell receptor beta chain was recovered during a study of spatial heterogeneity in lung cancer (dated by TCRdb to about 2019). Regarding the research as a whole: Beta-chain transcripts were consistently detected in greater numbers than alpha-chain transcripts, which likely reflected higher beta-chain transcript abundance. In the raw uncorrected reads, each unique combination of TCR and UMI appeared on average more than ten times. Both alpha and beta chains were TCR-sequenced in 200 to 250 tumor regions, around 64 matched nontumor lung samples and more than 50 PBMC samples obtained at surgery. Nonsynonymous mutation counts, determined by whole-exome sequencing of tumor tissue, were related to TCR repertoire features. In non-small cell lung cancer, the study quantitatively compared TCR alpha and beta repertoires across several tumor regions, matched nontumor lung, and blood. The paper's findings and limits, for the study overall: Ubiquitous expanded tumor TCRs showed up in blood more often at tumor resection than at routine follow-up. Confirming at a functional level the hypothesis that regional TCRs recognize regional mutations was considered to require additional single-cell paired TCR alpha and beta sequencing.

The library was built by means of 5' RACE. Instrument used: NextSeq 500. In the TCR library protocol, a unique molecular identifier was attached to each TCR cDNA molecule so that PCR and sequencing errors could be corrected. In the original analysis: Decombinator tools were used for TCR identification, UMI-based error correction and CDR3 extraction. Expanded TCRs were defined as those above a frequency of 2 per 1,000, corresponding to the top 1% of the tumor frequency distribution. Renyi diversity was computed with the R vegan package after each repertoire had been subsampled 100 times to 5,000 TCRs. CDR3 similarity networks were built from amino acid triplet string-kernel similarity, connecting CDR3s with pairwise similarity above 0.82. TCRdb ran its own pipeline on the public reads, namely fastp trimming at Q25 and MiXCR clone calling, and kept in-frame beta chains. Identical CDR3 protein sequences are pooled into one entry, listed with their most common genes and DNA. TCRdb's processing, not the study's, gives the V and J calls here. Within this sample are under 100,000 distinct CDR3 sequences, with 7.5% to 10% of them counted one time only. The ten top clones hold 6% to 7.5% of the sample.

As regards this clonotype: This clone's antigen is unknown. No quality values exist for individual bases; no much larger clone is one base distant.

The sample's time point, from its label and the paper: sample taken at primary tumor resection. Whole RNA extracted from tumor and nontumor lung tissue, or from cryopreserved PBMC samples, was used for TCR sequencing without cell sorting. Donors were 70 or so patients with early-stage, untreated non-small cell lung cancer from the lung TRACERx cohort. Only patients for whom sufficient RNA was available from at least two tumor regions were selected for TCR sequencing. Sequences were derived from PBMCs, sampled at surgery. This TCR was recovered from a male donor with early-stage non-small cell lung cancer.

The DNA sequence is TGCGCCAGCAGCTCGGACGGCGGAAACACCATATATTTT. Its coded protein is CASSSDGGNTIYF. This sequence uses TRBV5-1 and TRBJ1-3; the D gene lacks a confident call. The CDR3 goes from the cysteine to the phenylalanine over 13 residues. Of the read, only the CDR3 DNA is kept; its 39 bases are in frame from base 1. V was cut back by 3 bases and J by 4 bases, leaving a gap of 8 bases between them. CDR1 SGHRS and CDR2 YFSETQ are derived from the germline V gene.